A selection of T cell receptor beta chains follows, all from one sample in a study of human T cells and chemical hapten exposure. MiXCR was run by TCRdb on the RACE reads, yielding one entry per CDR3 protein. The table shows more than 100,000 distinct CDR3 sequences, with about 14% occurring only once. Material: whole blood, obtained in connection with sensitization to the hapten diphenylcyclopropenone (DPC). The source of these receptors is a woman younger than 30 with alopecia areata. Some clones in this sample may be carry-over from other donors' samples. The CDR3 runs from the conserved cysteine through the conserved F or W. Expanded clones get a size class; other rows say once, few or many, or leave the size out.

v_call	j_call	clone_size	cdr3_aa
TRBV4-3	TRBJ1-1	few	CASSQDRGELNTEAFF
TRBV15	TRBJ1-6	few	CATRQSYNSPLHF
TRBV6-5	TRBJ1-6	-	CASSFLRRSSYNSPLHF
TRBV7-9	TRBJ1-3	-	CASRGNQSRGNTIYF
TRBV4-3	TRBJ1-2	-	CASSQDTRTGGSYNYGYTF
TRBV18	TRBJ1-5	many	CASSPLGRNQPQHF
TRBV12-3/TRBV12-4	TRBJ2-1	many	CASSLRGSEQFF
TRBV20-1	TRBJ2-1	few	CSARAAGDSYNEQFF
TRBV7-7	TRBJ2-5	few	CASSLRDKETQYF
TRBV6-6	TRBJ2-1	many	CASSYSLAGGQNEQFF
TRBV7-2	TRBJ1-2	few	CASSLDPDRNYGYTF
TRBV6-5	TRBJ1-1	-	CASSLQGVSTEAFF
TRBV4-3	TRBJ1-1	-	CASSQVSGLNTEAFF
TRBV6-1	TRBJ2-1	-	CASSLSGQGNNEQFF
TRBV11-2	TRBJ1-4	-	CASSQGRAGEKLFF
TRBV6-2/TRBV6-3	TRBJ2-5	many	CASSYQGMFQETQYF
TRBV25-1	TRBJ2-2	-	CASRQENTGELFF
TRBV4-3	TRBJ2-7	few	CASSQDRLIGEQYF
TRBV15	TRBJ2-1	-	CATSRDQAGGLNEQFF
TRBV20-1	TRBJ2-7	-	CSARDGGDSYEQYF
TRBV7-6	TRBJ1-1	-	CASSPGDRGSTEAFF
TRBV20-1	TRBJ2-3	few	CSAGAAGGGLTDTQYF
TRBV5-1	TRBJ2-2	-	CASSGGWGTGELFF
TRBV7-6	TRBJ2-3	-	CASSRTGASTDTQYF
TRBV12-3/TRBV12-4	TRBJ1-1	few	CASSPQGQIRDTEAFF
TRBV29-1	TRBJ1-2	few	CSVEELNYGYTF
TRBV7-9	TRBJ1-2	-	CASSGGRGNGYTF
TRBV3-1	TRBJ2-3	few	CASSPWTAFTDTQYF
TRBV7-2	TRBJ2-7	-	CASSSTTGLAVGLGEQYF
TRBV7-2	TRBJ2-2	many	CASSEHLNTGELFF
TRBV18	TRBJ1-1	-	CASSPDNRGKETEAFF
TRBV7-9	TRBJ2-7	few	CASSSQGSYEQYF
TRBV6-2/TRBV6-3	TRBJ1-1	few	CASNVQGRANTEAFF
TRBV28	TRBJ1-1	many	CASSFIRIRMNTEAFF
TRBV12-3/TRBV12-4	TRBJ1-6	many	CASSVQGVLSPLHF
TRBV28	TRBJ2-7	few	CASSLSIPRYEQYF
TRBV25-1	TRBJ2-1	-	CASSGQGNEQFF
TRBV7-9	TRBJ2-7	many	CASSPGGNEQYF
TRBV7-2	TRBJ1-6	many	CASSLSLGAYNSPLHF
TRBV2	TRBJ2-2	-	CASRDRGPNTGELFF
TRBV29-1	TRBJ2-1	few	CSCDFSYNEQFF
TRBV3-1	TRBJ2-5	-	CASSLRGTGRQETQYF
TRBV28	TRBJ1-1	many	CASKERTENTEAFF
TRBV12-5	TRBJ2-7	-	CASGFDLGGGYEQYF
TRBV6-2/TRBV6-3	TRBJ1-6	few	CASSYSRYSPLHF
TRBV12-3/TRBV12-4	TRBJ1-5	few	CASSLGLQMNLAQHF
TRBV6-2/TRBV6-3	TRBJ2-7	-	CASNQKPFSYEQYF
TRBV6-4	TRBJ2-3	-	CASSGTGSSTDTQYF
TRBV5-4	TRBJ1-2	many	CASSLARGFEGYTF
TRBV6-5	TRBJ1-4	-	CASSSGQPTNEKLFF
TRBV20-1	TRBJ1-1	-	CSAVTRALGTEAFF
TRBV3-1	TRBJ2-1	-	CASSRSGDEQFF
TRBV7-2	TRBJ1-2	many	CASSPGSGYTF
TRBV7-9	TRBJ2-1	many	CASLGAATSGGALNEQFF
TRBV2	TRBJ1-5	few	CASRTIDSNQPQHF
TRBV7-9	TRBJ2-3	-	CASSLERGRGTDTQYF
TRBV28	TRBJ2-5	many	CASREGLAGNFGTQYF